This T cell receptor beta chain was documented in a study of cytomegalovirus exposure and HLA in healthy donors. In the study overall: Earlier work reported 95 million to 130 million unique TCR beta sequences from about 170 million T cells. The study, taken as a whole, reports: The majority of CMV-associated TCR beta chains were reported as apparently HLA-restricted in a later analysis. Later analysis identified several of the most significant clusters that appeared linked to common viral pathogens.

V lost 4 bases, J lost 7 bases, and 17 bases stayed unmatched. Germline V gene data show CDR1 as SGHDT and CDR2 as YYEEEE. This CDR3 is built from 16 residues. PCR amplification relied on 60 Vbeta primers (plus 13 Jbeta primers). Measured with immunoSEQ multiplex PCR; TCRdb has only the in-frame clones, and not every one. The sample holds around 150,000 clones, roughly 85% seen once. Remarks on this clone: What it recognizes is unknown.

The sequenced sample consisted of PBMCs. The sequence came from a woman between 45 and 60 years old in good health and CMV-seronegative. The chain links TRBV5-6 to TRBJ2-7, with TRBD1 matching over 7 bases. The CDR3 is CASSLNPGQWNREQYF. The CDR3 region has the DNA TGTGCCAGCAGCCTTAACCCGGGACAGTGGAATAGGGAGCAGTACTTC.